This T cell receptor (beta chain) came from a study of OX40 agonist ivuxolimab in advanced cancers. The method was immunoSEQ multiplex PCR; TCRdb's version includes in-frame clones alone and lacks a portion of them. Of 45,000 to 60,000 clones detected, more than 85% appear once; the ten largest clones hold around 12%. Worth noting for this clone: Its specificity is unknown.

This CDR3 region has 14 residues. V gave up 5 bases and J gave up 4 bases; unmatched junction bases: 4. CDR1 SEHNR and CDR2 FQNEAQ come from the germline V gene (reference sequence). Findings and caveats of the study: Some patients who did not respond also had low normalized T-cell clonal expansion.

The source material was CD4+ or CD8+ T cells sorted from blood, sampled in a trial of the OX40 agonist ivuxolimab. J is TRBJ1-5 and V is TRBV7-9, with 8 bases fitting TRBD1. The sequence was obtained from an adult with an advanced solid tumor such as melanoma, head and neck, liver or kidney cancer. The CDR3 DNA reads TGTGCCAGCAGCCCGACAGGGGATAATCAGCCCCAGCATTTT. This codes for CASSPTGDNQPQHF.